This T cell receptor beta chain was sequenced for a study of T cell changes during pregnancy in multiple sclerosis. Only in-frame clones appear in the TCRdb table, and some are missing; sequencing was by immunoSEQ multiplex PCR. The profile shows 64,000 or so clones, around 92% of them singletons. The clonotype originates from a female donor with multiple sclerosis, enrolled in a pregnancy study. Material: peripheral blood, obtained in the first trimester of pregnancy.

CDR3 in amino acids: CASSVFGGGGGAAKNIQYF. The DNA of the CDR3 is TGTGCCAGCAGTGTTTTTGGAGGGGGCGGAGGGGCAGCCAAAAACATTCAGTACTTC. This sequence joins TRBV2 and TRBJ2-4; D may be TRBD1 (7 bases). Germline CDR1 reads SNHLY; CDR2 reads FYNNEI. This CDR3 is built from 19 residues. V was pared by 4 bases and J by 0 bases, with 22 bases between.